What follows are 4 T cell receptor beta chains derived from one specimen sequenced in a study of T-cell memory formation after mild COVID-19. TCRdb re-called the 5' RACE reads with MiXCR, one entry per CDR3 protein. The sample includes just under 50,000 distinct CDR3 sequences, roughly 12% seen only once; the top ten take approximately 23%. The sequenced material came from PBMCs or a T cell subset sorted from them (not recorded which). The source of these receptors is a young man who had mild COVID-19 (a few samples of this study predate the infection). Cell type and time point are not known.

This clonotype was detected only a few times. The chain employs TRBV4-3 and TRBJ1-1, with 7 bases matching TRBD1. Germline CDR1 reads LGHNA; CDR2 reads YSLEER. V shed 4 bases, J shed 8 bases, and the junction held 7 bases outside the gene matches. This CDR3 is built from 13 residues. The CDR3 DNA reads TGCGCCAGCAGCCTCGACAGGGAATGGGAAGCTTTCTTT. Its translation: CASSLDREWEAFF.

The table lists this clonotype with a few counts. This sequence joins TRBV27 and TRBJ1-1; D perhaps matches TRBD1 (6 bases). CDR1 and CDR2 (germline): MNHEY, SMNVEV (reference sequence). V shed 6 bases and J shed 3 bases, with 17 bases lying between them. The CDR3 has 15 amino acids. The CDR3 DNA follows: TGTGCCAGCAGGTTAAACAGGGTCCGCCACACTGAAGCTTTCTTT. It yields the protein CASRLNRVRHTEAFF.

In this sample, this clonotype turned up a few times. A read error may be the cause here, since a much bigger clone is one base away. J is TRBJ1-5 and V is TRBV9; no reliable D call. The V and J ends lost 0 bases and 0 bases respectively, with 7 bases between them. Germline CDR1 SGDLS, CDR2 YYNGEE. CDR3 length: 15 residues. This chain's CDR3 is CASSVGGNSNQPQHF. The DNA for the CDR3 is TGTGCCAGCAGCGTAGGGGGTAATAGCAATCAGCCCCAGCATTTT.

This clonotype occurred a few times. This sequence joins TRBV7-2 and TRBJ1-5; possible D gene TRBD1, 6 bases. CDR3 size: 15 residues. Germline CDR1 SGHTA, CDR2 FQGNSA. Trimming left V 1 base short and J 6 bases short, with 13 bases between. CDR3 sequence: CASSLEQGGGQPQHF. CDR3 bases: TGTGCCAGCAGCTTAGAACAGGGAGGGGGTCAGCCCCAGCATTTT.